This T cell receptor (beta chain) was recorded in a study of HIV-infected patients and healthy controls. The table lists this clonotype with many counts. The V segment lost 3 bases and the J segment 4 bases; nucleotides outside the gene matches: 10. Germline assignment: CDR1 SGHRS and CDR2 YFSETQ. CDR3 length: 16 amino acids. TCRdb re-called the 5' RACE reads through MiXCR, storing one row per CDR3 protein. The profile shows about 64,000 distinct CDR3 sequences, under 25% of them singletons. The receptor was isolated from a human donor in good health. The chain has TRBV5-1 and TRBJ1-2; 9 bases agree with TRBD1. Material: CD4+ T cells from blood. DNA of the CDR3: TGCGCCAGCAGCTCCAACCCGGGACAGGGCCCCTATGGCTACACCTTC. Protein: CASSSNPGQGPYGYTF.